A selection of T cell receptor beta chains follows, all from one sample in a study of CD8+ T cells in alopecia areata. Profiling relied on immunoSEQ multiplex PCR, and the TCRdb table lists in-frame clones only, not all of them. The table shows approximately 160,000 clones, with around 59% occurring only once. Sequencing used CD4+ T cells sorted from blood, obtained at week 24, from a patient treated with tofacitinib. The receptors stem from a human donor with alopecia areata. Each CDR3 is given with its conserved first and last residue. Fields, in order: V gene, CDR3 length, J gene, CDR3 protein.

v_gene: TRBV5-6
len: 15
j_gene: TRBJ1-4
CDR3aa: CASRWGTSTNEKLFF

v_gene: TRBV30
len: 14
j_gene: TRBJ1-5
CDR3aa: CAWSPGQGGQPQHF

v_gene: TRBV11-3
len: 16
j_gene: TRBJ2-6
CDR3aa: CASSTPVYSGANVLTF

v_gene: TRBV30
len: 15
j_gene: TRBJ2-5
CDR3aa: CAWSAFGAIQETQYF

v_gene: TRBV7-6
len: 15
j_gene: TRBJ2-5
CDR3aa: CASSPPRDHQETQYF

v_gene: TRBV29-1
len: 15
j_gene: TRBJ2-1
CDR3aa: CSVGERRSSYNEQFF

v_gene: TRBV30
len: 15
j_gene: TRBJ2-7
CDR3aa: CAWSVGPLGAYEQYF

v_gene: TRBV18
len: 14
j_gene: TRBJ2-5
CDR3aa: CASSPLKAQETQYF

v_gene: TRBV29-1
len: 14
j_gene: TRBJ2-3
CDR3aa: CSVSRDRVTDTQYF

v_gene: TRBV7-2
len: 13
j_gene: TRBJ2-2
CDR3aa: CASSLIKAGELFF

v_gene: TRBV19
len: 14
j_gene: TRBJ2-3
CDR3aa: CATSPGLRTDTQYF

v_gene: TRBV6-5
len: 14
j_gene: TRBJ1-4
CDR3aa: CASSYYRQAEKLFF

v_gene: TRBV4-2
len: 14
j_gene: TRBJ2-5
CDR3aa: CASSQEGSKATQYF

v_gene: TRBV7-9
len: 14
j_gene: TRBJ1-2
CDR3aa: CASSLALDIYGYTF

v_gene: TRBV7-2
len: 14
j_gene: TRBJ2-7
CDR3aa: CASSPTGGQYEQYF

v_gene: TRBV29-1
len: 15
j_gene: TRBJ2-5
CDR3aa: CSVNGQELAQETQYF

v_gene: TRBV11-2
len: 16
j_gene: TRBJ1-3
CDR3aa: CASSLDRGGTGNTIYF

v_gene: TRBV4-1
len: 15
j_gene: TRBJ2-3
CDR3aa: CASSQDGQGTDTQYF

v_gene: TRBV19
len: 14
j_gene: TRBJ1-2
CDR3aa: CASSIPGGSYGYTF

v_gene: TRBV7-6
len: 13
j_gene: TRBJ2-5
CDR3aa: CASSLGDPTSQYF

v_gene: TRBV29-1
len: 11
j_gene: TRBJ2-5
CDR3aa: CSVEPQETQYF

v_gene: TRBV5-1
len: 14
j_gene: TRBJ2-7
CDR3aa: CASGQSSGFYEQYF

v_gene: TRBV27
len: 18
j_gene: TRBJ2-6
CDR3aa: CASSSNRGRPSGANVLTF

v_gene: TRBV4-1
len: 13
j_gene: TRBJ2-5
CDR3aa: CASSADRGETQYF

v_gene: TRBV7-2
len: 14
j_gene: TRBJ1-2
CDR3aa: CASSLESAAYGYTF

v_gene: TRBV30
len: 16
j_gene: TRBJ2-7
CDR3aa: CAWSVRRTGGQYEQYF

v_gene: TRBV5-1
len: 13
j_gene: TRBJ2-3
CDR3aa: CASSPWVTDTQYF

v_gene: TRBV29-1
len: 13
j_gene: TRBJ2-7
CDR3aa: CSVTGGQNYEQYF

v_gene: TRBV30
len: 15
j_gene: TRBJ1-2
CDR3aa: CAWRLWTGGNYGYTF

v_gene: TRBV30
len: 13
j_gene: TRBJ1-1
CDR3aa: CAWSVGEFTEAFF

v_gene: TRBV19
len: 12
j_gene: TRBJ2-5
CDR3aa: CASKDIEGTQYF

v_gene: TRBV7-9
len: 13
j_gene: TRBJ1-1
CDR3aa: CASSQRGDTEAFF

v_gene: TRBV29-1
len: 14
j_gene: TRBJ2-3
CDR3aa: CSVVRGPLTDTQYF

v_gene: TRBV2
len: 14
j_gene: TRBJ2-2
CDR3aa: CASSLGSNTGELFF

v_gene: TRBV2
len: 14
j_gene: TRBJ1-6
CDR3aa: CASSTGTVNSPLHF

v_gene: TRBV29-1
len: 14
j_gene: TRBJ2-1
CDR3aa: CSVVVQGEFNEQFF

v_gene: TRBV13
len: 17
j_gene: TRBJ2-3
CDR3aa: CASSLYDGAGLRDTQYF

v_gene: TRBV27
len: 11
j_gene: TRBJ1-5
CDR3aa: CASGRNQPQHF

v_gene: TRBV13
len: 13
j_gene: TRBJ1-2
CDR3aa: CASRRAGTYGYTF

v_gene: TRBV5-1
len: 15
j_gene: TRBJ2-7
CDR3aa: CASRLQGAGVYEQYF